The entry below describes one T cell receptor beta chain. It has no known antigen specificity. No base-level quality is on record; no much larger clone is a single base apart. The germline V end is reduced by 0 bases and the J end by 9 bases; junction bases left unmatched: 6. Counted from cysteine to phenylalanine, this CDR3 has 15 amino acids. Just the 45-base CDR3 DNA is kept, in frame starting at base 1. CDR1 and CDR2 were assigned from the germline V gene as MNHEY and SVGAGI. These data come from a study of blood T cell repertoires in COVID-19 (TCRdb year 2020). Notes on the research overall: Collaborator samples came from the United States, Italy and Spain and covered acute and convalescent phases of COVID-19. The prospective study material was composed of cDNA or gDNA derived from T cells, B-cell-depleted T cells, or PBMCs. Samples came from the ongoing ImmuneRACE study (first 160 participants) plus 1,254 subjects from 6 global collaborators. Where HLA class I and class II types were available, the types were taken from metadata supplied by the sample provider, not from assay-based typing. The repertoires were released in a freely available public database intended as a resource for research on the immune response to SARS-CoV-2. Deeply sampled blood TCRbeta repertoires from subjects exposed to, actively infected with, or recovered from COVID-19 were included in the dataset. Sample metadata almost always included a de-identified subject ID, COVID-19 status, age in years and sex. The full study reports these points: Clinical and demographic metadata were provided uncurated, with the amount varying by source and participant.

Whole blood was collected in K2EDTA tubes by collaborating institutions according to the institutions' own protocols. For TCRbeta analysis, collaborator samples were shipped as frozen whole blood, as isolated PBMCs, or as DNA extracted from either sample type. The immunoSEQ Assay, a bias-controlled multiplex PCR, was used to amplify TCRbeta CDR3 regions from genomic DNA. Under the source paper's analysis protocol: Nucleated cell counts per sample were estimated from amplification of reference gene primers within the assay. Sequence reads were collapsed and filtered to measure the absolute abundance of every unique TCRbeta CDR3 rearrangement. For each sample, productive Simpson clonality was calculated as the square root of Simpson's diversity index over productive rearrangements. What TCRdb holds here is the immuneACCESS table cut down to in-frame rearrangements. Part of the clones is not present; checked against another copy, under half of the missing clones reflect an unresolved V gene, and the others are unexplained. V, J and clone size were drawn from that table, and D and trimming were deduced from the DNA. The sample table shows approximately 230,000 clones, and 80% to 90% are seen once. Clones ranked in the top ten supply around 1.5% of the sample.

Sequencing was carried out using peripheral blood. The chain is made from TRBV6-5 and TRBJ2-1; TRBD2 agrees with 9 junctional bases. The sequence came from an older man with acute or convalescent COVID-19. The CDR3 in this case is CASSYSWRGGSEQFF. The nucleotide sequence is given as TGTGCCAGCAGTTACTCGTGGCGGGGGGGCAGTGAGCAGTTCTTC.